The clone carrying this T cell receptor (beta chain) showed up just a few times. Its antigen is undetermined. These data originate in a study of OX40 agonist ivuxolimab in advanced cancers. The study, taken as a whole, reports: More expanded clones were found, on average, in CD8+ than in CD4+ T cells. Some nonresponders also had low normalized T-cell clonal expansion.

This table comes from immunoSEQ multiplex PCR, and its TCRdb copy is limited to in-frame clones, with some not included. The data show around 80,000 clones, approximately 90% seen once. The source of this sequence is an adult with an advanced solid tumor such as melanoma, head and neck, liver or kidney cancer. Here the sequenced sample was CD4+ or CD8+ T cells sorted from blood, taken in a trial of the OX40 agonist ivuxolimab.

This CDR3 reads CATTLGQGLDEQFF. In DNA form, the CDR3 reads TGTGCCACCACGTTGGGACAGGGGTTGGATGAGCAGTTCTTC. The genes are TRBV6-5 and TRBJ2-1; 10 positions match TRBD1. CDR1 is MNHEY, CDR2 SVGAGI, per germline. This CDR3 comprises 14 residues. The V gene end was trimmed by 10 bases and the J gene end by 8 bases; junction bases not matched to a gene: 11.